A single sample is the source of the 22 T cell receptor beta chains below, sequenced in a study of control samples from healthy donors and cancer patients. Profiled with immunoSEQ multiplex PCR; TCRdb holds only in-frame clones, not every one. The table has more than 60,000 clones, 90% seen once. Sequencing used PBMCs. Receptor source: a man aged 55 to 69 with colorectal cancer.

This clone was observed a few times. This chain joins TRBV9 and TRBJ2-5; either TRBD1 or TRBD2 may fit D (5 bases each). The CDR3 loop spans 14 amino acids. Germline CDR1 and CDR2: SGDLS and YYNGEE. V was trimmed by 4 bases and J by 2 bases, leaving 12 bases between them. The CDR3: CASSLGELQETQYF. DNA for the CDR3: TGTGCCAGCAGCTTGGGGGAGCTTCAAGAGACCCAGTACTTC.

The genes are TRBV3-1 (or the pseudogene TRBV3-2) and TRBJ2-1; 7 nucleotides line up with TRBD2. Germline CDR1 is LGHDT and CDR2 is YNNKEL (reference sequence). CDR3 length: 17 amino acids. V was pared by 2 bases and J by 0 bases, with 7 bases of the junction left unmatched. In DNA, the CDR3 is TGTGCCAGCAGCCAATTAGGGAGGGCTCTCTCCTACAATGAGCAGTTCTTC. Translating gives CASSQLGRALSYNEQFF.

The CDR3 bases are TGTGCCAGCAGTTCCCAGGGACAGGCAGATACGCAGTATTTT. Protein sequence: CASSSQGQADTQYF. The chain employs TRBV2 and TRBJ2-3, with 8 bases lining up with TRBD1. The germline CDR1 and CDR2 sequences are SNHLY and FYNNEI. This CDR3 comprises 14 residues. Trimming at V came to 5 bases and at J to 4 bases, leaving 5 bases not matched to a gene.

The chain is built from TRBV3-1 (or the pseudogene TRBV3-2) and TRBJ2-3; 14 positions match TRBD2. V was pared by 1 base and J by 3 bases, with 3 bases of the junction left unmatched. Germline V gene data show CDR1 as LGHDT and CDR2 as YNNKEL (reference sequence). CDR3 length: 17 residues. CDR3 protein: CASSQAGTSGGTDTQYF. CDR3 nucleotides: TGTGCCAGCAGCCAAGCCGGGACTAGCGGGGGAACAGATACGCAGTATTTT.

This clone was detected only once. This chain joins TRBV7-6 and TRBJ2-2, with 12 bases that match TRBD2. V lost 4 bases and J lost 3; bases outside the gene matches: 3. Germline V gene lookup returns CDR1 SGHVS and CDR2 FNYEAQ. The CDR3 length is 16 residues. The DNA for the CDR3 is TGTGCCAGCAGCTCAAGACTAGCGGGGGACACCGGGGAGCTGTTTTTT. It specifies CASSSRLAGDTGELFF.

The J gene is TRBJ2-7, the V gene TRBV7-8; D perhaps matches TRBD1 (6 bases). The CDR3 loop spans 15 amino acids. V shed 4 bases and J shed 4 bases, with 17 bases lying between them. Per the germline V gene, CDR1 is SGHVS and CDR2 is FQNEAQ. CDR3 DNA sequence: TGTGCCAGCAGCTGGTCAACAGGGATCTCGTACGAGCAGTACTTC. It codes for CASSWSTGISYEQYF.

The chain has TRBV28 and TRBJ2-2; 9 positions match TRBD1. Germline trimming cut 3 bases from V and 8 bases from J; bases unmatched to any gene: 10. The CDR3 has 16 amino acids. Germline values: CDR1 MDHEN, CDR2 SYDVKM. The CDR3 DNA is TGTGCCAGCAGTTTGACGGGACAGGGAAGAACGGGGGAGCTGTTTTTT. It codes for CASSLTGQGRTGELFF.

V usage is TRBV7-2 and J usage is TRBJ1-2, with a weak D call TRBD1 (5 bases). CDR3 length: 15 residues. Trimming removed 5 bases at V and 1 base at J, with 14 bases between. CDR1 and CDR2 (germline): SGHTA, FQGNSA. The chain's CDR3 is CASSQKTGFNYGYTF. The CDR3 DNA reads TGTGCCAGCAGCCAGAAAACAGGATTTAACTATGGCTACACCTTC.

In this sample, this clone turned up once. V gene TRBV7-8 combines with J gene TRBJ2-2, with TRBD1 as a possible D gene (5 bases). V was cut by 2 bases and J by 4 bases, with 8 bases left in between. The germline gives CDR1 SGHVS, CDR2 FQNEAQ. The CDR3 is 14 amino acids. CDR3 loop: CASSLSGFTGELFF. CDR3 DNA sequence: TGTGCCAGCAGCTTATCAGGGTTCACCGGGGAGCTGTTTTTT.

This clone was detected only a few times. J is TRBJ2-7 and V is TRBV13; D gene ambiguous. Trimming pared 5 bases from V and 6 bases from J, leaving 20 bases between. Germline values: CDR1 PRHDT, CDR2 FYEKMQ (reference sequence). The CDR3 has 15 residues. CDR3 loop: CASSTPSIPLSEQYF. Written as DNA, the CDR3 is TGTGCCAGCAGCACCCCGTCGATCCCTCTAAGCGAGCAGTACTTC.

The chain links TRBV5-6 to TRBJ2-1; D not certain. V was trimmed by 0 bases and J by 5 bases, leaving 0 bases between them. Germline V gene sequence: CDR1 SGHDT, CDR2 YYEEEE. This CDR3 is built from 11 residues. CDR3 sequence: CASSLDNEQFF. The CDR3 DNA reads as TGTGCCAGCAGCTTGGACAATGAGCAGTTCTTC.

V is TRBV20-1 and J is TRBJ2-7; D may be TRBD2 (6 bases). This CDR3 comprises 13 residues. V was clipped by 3 bases and J by 5 bases, with 14 bases between them. The V gene's germline CDR1 is DFQATT and CDR2 SNEGSKA (reference sequence). The CDR3 DNA reads as TGCAGTGCTAGTCCAGGAGGGAGAAACGAGCAGTACTTC. It yields the protein CSASPGGRNEQYF.

This clone came up once. J is TRBJ1-1 and V is TRBV12-5, with TRBD1 as a possible D gene (5 bases). The germline CDR1 and CDR2 sequences are LGHNT and FRNRAP. The CDR3 loop spans 15 amino acids. Trimming took off 3 bases at V and 5 bases at J, with 16 bases between the two ends. The CDR3 region is CASGFGWGESTEAFF. CDR3 nucleotides: TGTGCTAGTGGTTTCGGATGGGGGGAGTCGACTGAAGCTTTCTTT.

The V call is TRBV6-2 or TRBV6-3, the J call TRBJ1-2; D possibly corresponds to TRBD1 (5 bases). Germline V gene sequence: CDR1 MNHEY, CDR2 SVGEGT. V lost 2 bases and J lost 9, with 10 bases in between. This CDR3 has 12 amino acids. This CDR3 reads CASSYIRVRYTF. The CDR3 DNA is TGTGCCAGCAGTTACATCAGGGTACGCTACACCTTC.

CDR3 sequence reads: CASSPRGDNFGEQYF. CDR3 DNA: TGTGCCAGCAGCCCCCGAGGAGACAATTTTGGCGAGCAGTACTTC. This rearrangement joins TRBV5-5 to TRBJ2-7, with D unclear. With 4 bases removed from V and 6 bases from J, the gap between germline ends came to 20 bases. The CDR3 is 15 amino acids. Germline V gene sequence: CDR1 SGHKS, CDR2 YYEKEE (reference sequence).

This sequence joins TRBV7-3 and TRBJ2-7; D perhaps matches TRBD1 (6 bases). The CDR3 has 15 amino acids. The V end lost 2 bases, the J end lost 2 bases, and 13 bases lay between the germline ends. Germline CDR1 SGHTA, CDR2 FQGTGA. DNA of the CDR3: TGTGCCAGCAGCTTAGGGGGCCAGGGCCCCTACGAGCAGTACTTC. Protein sequence: CASSLGGQGPYEQYF.

This chain uses TRBV5-1 with TRBJ2-3, with D tentatively TRBD2 (7 bases). Per the germline V gene, CDR1 is SGHRS and CDR2 is YFSETQ. The V end lost 5 bases, the J end lost 1 base, and 14 bases lay between the germline ends. The length of the CDR3 is 15 residues. Written as DNA, the CDR3 is TGCGCCAGCAGAACCGGGGGGCGGGGCACAGATACGCAGTATTTT. Translated: CASRTGGRGTDTQYF.

The chain recombines TRBV18 with TRBJ1-4; the D is unclear. Looked up from germline, CDR1 is KGHSH and CDR2 is LQKENI. Trimming removed 0 bases at V and 0 bases at J, with 11 bases between. The length of the CDR3 is 17 residues. The CDR3 sequence: CASSPPSSSATNEKLFF. The CDR3 DNA sequence: TGTGCCAGCTCACCACCGTCAAGCTCAGCAACTAATGAAAAACTGTTTTTT. Combining the CDR3 with reference TRBV18 and TRBJ1-4 gives the whole variable domain NAGVMQNPRHLVRRRGQEARLRCSPMKGHSHVYWYRQLPEEGLKFMVYLQKENIIDESGMPKERFSAEFPKEGPSILRIQQVVRGDSAAYFCASSPPSSSATNEKLFFGSGTQLSVL.

The table lists this clone with a count of one. The gene calls are TRBV2 and TRBJ2-3; D uncertain. Germline CDR1 reads SNHLY; CDR2 reads FYNNEI. CDR3 length: 12 residues. V was trimmed by 6 bases and J by 5 bases, leaving 9 bases between them. The DNA for the CDR3 is TGTGCCAGCAGCCCCTCCCAAGATACGCAGTATTTT. Its protein is CASSPSQDTQYF.

This chain connects TRBV15 to TRBJ1-2, with TRBD1 as a possible D gene (5 bases). CDR1 and CDR2 (germline): LNHNV, YYDKDF (reference sequence). V was shortened by 0 bases and J by 0 bases, with 11 bases between the two germline ends. This CDR3 is built from 16 residues. CDR3 DNA sequence: TGTGCCACCAGCAGAGATCTAGGACACACTAACTATGGCTACACCTTC. It encodes CATSRDLGHTNYGYTF.

The rearrangement links TRBV20-1 to TRBJ2-2, with a weak D call TRBD2 (5 bases). The CDR3 extends over 14 amino acids. V was clipped by 3 bases and J by 5 bases, with 13 bases between them. Germline lookup yields CDR1 DFQATT and CDR2 SNEGSKA (reference sequence). Here the CDR3 DNA reads TGCAGTGCTAGTCCCCCTCTAGCAACCGGGGAGCTGTTTTTT. Translation gives CSASPPLATGELFF.

The rearrangement uses TRBV6-5 and TRBJ1-2; a possible D gene is TRBD1 (6 bases). Trimming shortened V by 2 bases and J by 4 bases, and 14 bases separated the two germline ends. Germline V gene lookup returns CDR1 MNHEY and CDR2 SVGAGI. The CDR3 has 15 amino acids. The CDR3 is CASSYTIGTTYGYTF. The CDR3, as DNA: TGTGCCAGCAGTTACACAATAGGGACAACCTATGGCTACACCTTC.